Below, one T cell receptor beta chain is given with its context. Its cognate antigen is unknown. This entry is derived from a study of cytomegalovirus exposure and HLA in healthy donors. Study summary: Out of about 180 million T cells, an earlier analysis found around 120 million unique TCR beta sequences in total. Overall study results and limits: Researchers reported in a later analysis that a missense DCLRE1C variant was tied to TCR beta V- and J-gene trimming. Sequencing likely generated an artifact that appeared as a cluster of highly shared sequence variants. Reportedly, TCR beta sequences accurately predicted HLA-A and HLA-B alleles in most subjects.

Germline loops: CDR1 MNHNY, CDR2 SVGAGI (reference sequence). This CDR3 has 15 amino acids. V dropped 7 bases and J dropped 1 base, with 14 bases sitting between them. Primers: 60 Vbeta forward and 13 Jbeta reverse. TCRdb keeps only in-frame clones here, not all; method: immunoSEQ multiplex PCR. The data contain around 150,000 clones, around 83% of them singletons. The chain carries TRBV6-6 and TRBJ2-1, with a possible D match to TRBD2 (7 bases). The clonotype originates from a man aged 18 to 35 in good health and CMV-seropositive. Source material: PBMCs. The DNA for the CDR3 is TGTGCCAGCAAGGGGGGGGGAGGTTCCTACAATGAGCAGTTCTTC. It codes for CASKGGGGSYNEQFF.